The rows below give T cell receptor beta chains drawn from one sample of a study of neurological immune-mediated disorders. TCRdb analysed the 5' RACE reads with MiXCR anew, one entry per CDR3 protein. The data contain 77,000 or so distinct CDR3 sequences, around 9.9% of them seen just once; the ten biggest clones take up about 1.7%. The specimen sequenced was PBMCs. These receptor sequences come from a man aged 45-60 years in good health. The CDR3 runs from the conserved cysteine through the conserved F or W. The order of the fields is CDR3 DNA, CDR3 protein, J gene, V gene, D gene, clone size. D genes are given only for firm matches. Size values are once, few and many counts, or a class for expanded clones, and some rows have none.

CDR3nt: TGTGCCAGCAGCTTAGGGACAGGGATCCACGAGCAGTACTTC
CDR3aa: CASSLGTGIHEQYF
j_gene: TRBJ2-7
v_gene: TRBV5-6
d_gene: TRBD1
abundance: many

CDR3nt: TGTGCCAGCTCGGATCAGGGAAATGAAAAACTGTTTTTT
CDR3aa: CASSDQGNEKLFF
j_gene: TRBJ1-4
v_gene: TRBV18
d_gene: -
abundance: many

CDR3nt: TGTGCCAGCAAACGCGGCAGCTCCTACAATGAGCAGTTCTTC
CDR3aa: CASKRGSSYNEQFF
j_gene: TRBJ2-1
v_gene: TRBV27
d_gene: -
abundance: few

CDR3nt: TGTGCCAGCAGCACGACTACTTCCGAGTGCTACGAGCAGTACTTC
CDR3aa: CASSTTTSECYEQYF
j_gene: TRBJ2-7
v_gene: TRBV7-2
d_gene: -
abundance: -

CDR3nt: TGTGCCAGCAGCCAAGCTCACGGCGCGGTTGGAAACACCATATATTTT
CDR3aa: CASSQAHGAVGNTIYF
j_gene: TRBJ1-3
v_gene: TRBV14
d_gene: -
abundance: many

CDR3nt: TGTGCCAGCAGTGACTTGGACAGCTACAATCAGCCCCAGCATTTT
CDR3aa: CASSDLDSYNQPQHF
j_gene: TRBJ1-5
v_gene: TRBV6-4
d_gene: -
abundance: many

CDR3nt: TGTGCCACCAGCAGAGGACAGGAGTATTCACCCCTCCACTTT
CDR3aa: CATSRGQEYSPLHF
j_gene: TRBJ1-6
v_gene: TRBV15
d_gene: -
abundance: many

CDR3nt: TGCAGCGTTGAAGTACAGGGGGCAAATGAGCAGTTCTTC
CDR3aa: CSVEVQGANEQFF
j_gene: TRBJ2-1
v_gene: TRBV29-1
d_gene: TRBD1
abundance: many

CDR3nt: TGTGCCAGCAGCTCCAGCGGGGGGACGAGAGATACGCAGTATTTT
CDR3aa: CASSSSGGTRDTQYF
j_gene: TRBJ2-3
v_gene: TRBV7-9
d_gene: TRBD2
abundance: many

CDR3nt: TGTGCCAGCAGTTATTCAACGTTCTATGGCTACACCTTC
CDR3aa: CASSYSTFYGYTF
j_gene: TRBJ1-2
v_gene: TRBV6-2/TRBV6-3
d_gene: -
abundance: many

CDR3nt: TGCAGTGTACCGCCTTTGACAGGGAACTATGGCTACACCTTC
CDR3aa: CSVPPLTGNYGYTF
j_gene: TRBJ1-2
v_gene: TRBV20-1
d_gene: TRBD1
abundance: many

CDR3nt: TGTGCCAGCAACCACGGGGGGTCAACCACTGAAGCTTTCTTT
CDR3aa: CASNHGGSTTEAFF
j_gene: TRBJ1-1
v_gene: TRBV6-1
d_gene: -
abundance: many

CDR3nt: TGTGCCAGCAGCTCAAGACAGGGGATACGAGGAAACACCATATATTTT
CDR3aa: CASSSRQGIRGNTIYF
j_gene: TRBJ1-3
v_gene: TRBV7-9
d_gene: TRBD1
abundance: many

CDR3nt: TGCAGTGCCCGGCGATCATTGGGGGACGCCTATGGCTACACCTTC
CDR3aa: CSARRSLGDAYGYTF
j_gene: TRBJ1-2
v_gene: TRBV20-1
d_gene: -
abundance: many

CDR3nt: TGTGCCAGCAGCCGACCGGGACTAGCGCTGCTCGGGTACACCGGGGAGCTGTTTTTT
CDR3aa: CASSRPGLALLGYTGELFF
j_gene: TRBJ2-2
v_gene: TRBV3-1
d_gene: TRBD2
abundance: many

CDR3nt: TGCGCCAGCATCCGGGACCCCTACGAGCAGTACTTC
CDR3aa: CASIRDPYEQYF
j_gene: TRBJ2-7
v_gene: TRBV5-1
d_gene: -
abundance: -

CDR3nt: TGCGCCAGCAGCTCAACCCTAGCGGGGGGCTTCAACAATGAGCAGTTCTTC
CDR3aa: CASSSTLAGGFNNEQFF
j_gene: TRBJ2-1
v_gene: TRBV5-1
d_gene: TRBD2
abundance: many

CDR3nt: TGTGCCAGCTCACCTCGAGAGTTGGGTTTCAGTGAGCAGTTCTTC
CDR3aa: CASSPRELGFSEQFF
j_gene: TRBJ2-1
v_gene: TRBV18
d_gene: -
abundance: many

CDR3nt: TGTGCCAGCTCAACTAGCGGGTCGAACACCGGGGAGCTGTTTTTT
CDR3aa: CASSTSGSNTGELFF
j_gene: TRBJ2-2
v_gene: TRBV5-5
d_gene: TRBD2
abundance: many

CDR3nt: TGCAGTGCTGTAAGGAGCGGGACTGGAGATACGCAGTATTTT
CDR3aa: CSAVRSGTGDTQYF
j_gene: TRBJ2-3
v_gene: TRBV20-1
d_gene: TRBD2
abundance: many

CDR3nt: TGTGCCAGCAGACCGGGACAGGGGATCAATCAGCCCCAGCATTTT
CDR3aa: CASRPGQGINQPQHF
j_gene: TRBJ1-5
v_gene: TRBV6-2/TRBV6-3
d_gene: TRBD1
abundance: many

CDR3nt: TGTGCCAGCAGTTTTGGCCCGGTCGGCACGCAGTATTTT
CDR3aa: CASSFGPVGTQYF
j_gene: TRBJ2-3
v_gene: TRBV12-3/TRBV12-4
d_gene: -
abundance: many

CDR3nt: TGTGCCAGCAGCTCAACGGGGCAGGGAGGAGGTGGGCAGTACTTC
CDR3aa: CASSSTGQGGGGQYF
j_gene: TRBJ2-7
v_gene: TRBV28
d_gene: -
abundance: -

CDR3nt: TGTGCCAGCAGCCTGGCCACAGATACGCAGTATTTT
CDR3aa: CASSLATDTQYF
j_gene: TRBJ2-3
v_gene: TRBV12-3/TRBV12-4
d_gene: -
abundance: many

CDR3nt: TGTGCCAGCAGTTTCAGGGGTATTAGTTCACCCCTCCACTTT
CDR3aa: CASSFRGISSPLHF
j_gene: TRBJ1-6
v_gene: TRBV27
d_gene: -
abundance: many

CDR3nt: TGTGCCAGCAGCCCCTGGATCCGGGGAACCTACGAGCAGTACTTC
CDR3aa: CASSPWIRGTYEQYF
j_gene: TRBJ2-7
v_gene: TRBV7-9
d_gene: -
abundance: many

CDR3nt: TGTGCCAGCAGCTTAACAGGCATGGATACTGAAGCTTTCTTT
CDR3aa: CASSLTGMDTEAFF
j_gene: TRBJ1-1
v_gene: TRBV7-3
d_gene: -
abundance: -

CDR3nt: TGTGCCAGCAGTCTAGCGGGGACTCCTACGCAGTATTTT
CDR3aa: CASSLAGTPTQYF
j_gene: TRBJ2-3
v_gene: TRBV12-3/TRBV12-4
d_gene: TRBD2
abundance: many

CDR3nt: TGCGCCAGCAGCTGGGACAGCATCACAGATACGCAGTATTTT
CDR3aa: CASSWDSITDTQYF
j_gene: TRBJ2-3
v_gene: TRBV5-1
d_gene: TRBD1
abundance: many

CDR3nt: TGTGCCAGCAGTCCCGTTGGCGGGGGGGACAATGAGCAGTTCTTC
CDR3aa: CASSPVGGGDNEQFF
j_gene: TRBJ2-1
v_gene: TRBV6-5
d_gene: TRBD2
abundance: many

CDR3nt: TGTGCCAGCAGTCACAGAGGCTACACCTTC
CDR3aa: CASSHRGYTF
j_gene: TRBJ1-2
v_gene: TRBV27
d_gene: -
abundance: many

CDR3nt: TGCAGTGCCCTAGCGGGAACCTACGAGCAGTACTTC
CDR3aa: CSALAGTYEQYF
j_gene: TRBJ2-7
v_gene: TRBV20-1
d_gene: TRBD2
abundance: medium-sized

CDR3nt: TGTGCCAGCAGTTACTCGGTCGGTAAAGAGACCCAGTACTTC
CDR3aa: CASSYSVGKETQYF
j_gene: TRBJ2-5
v_gene: TRBV6-6
d_gene: -
abundance: many

CDR3nt: TGTGCCAGCAGCCAAGATCCAGCGGGGCAACAAGAGACCCAGTACTTC
CDR3aa: CASSQDPAGQQETQYF
j_gene: TRBJ2-5
v_gene: TRBV3-1
d_gene: TRBD2
abundance: few

CDR3nt: TGTGCCAGCATTCTCGGACAGGGTGGAGAGACCCAGTACTTC
CDR3aa: CASILGQGGETQYF
j_gene: TRBJ2-5
v_gene: TRBV12-3/TRBV12-4
d_gene: TRBD1
abundance: many

CDR3nt: TGTGCCAGCACCGGAAAGAGGACTAGCACTTTCTACAATGAGCAGTTCTTC
CDR3aa: CASTGKRTSTFYNEQFF
j_gene: TRBJ2-1
v_gene: TRBV6-1
d_gene: TRBD2
abundance: -

CDR3nt: TGTGCCAGCACCAACCGAGACAGTAACTCCTACGAGCAGTACTTC
CDR3aa: CASTNRDSNSYEQYF
j_gene: TRBJ2-7
v_gene: TRBV7-2
d_gene: -
abundance: few

CDR3nt: TGTGCCACCAGTGATCCCAGGGACGCTAATGAAAAACTGTTTTTT
CDR3aa: CATSDPRDANEKLFF
j_gene: TRBJ1-4
v_gene: TRBV24-1
d_gene: -
abundance: many

CDR3nt: TGCGCCAGCAGCTTGGAAGGGACAGGGAACGTCCTGACTTTC
CDR3aa: CASSLEGTGNVLTF
j_gene: TRBJ2-6
v_gene: TRBV5-1
d_gene: TRBD1
abundance: -

CDR3nt: TGCGCCAGCAGCCCCCAGGGAGGGCCAACTAATGAAAAACTGTTTTTT
CDR3aa: CASSPQGGPTNEKLFF
j_gene: TRBJ1-4
v_gene: TRBV5-1
d_gene: -
abundance: many

CDR3nt: TGTGCCAGCAGCTCCCAGGGGGACAATTCACCCCTCCACTTT
CDR3aa: CASSSQGDNSPLHF
j_gene: TRBJ1-6
v_gene: TRBV7-2
d_gene: TRBD1
abundance: many

CDR3nt: TGTGCCTGCCCCCGGGGGTCCTACGAGCAGTACTTC
CDR3aa: CACPRGSYEQYF
j_gene: TRBJ2-7
v_gene: TRBV5-5
d_gene: -
abundance: many

CDR3nt: TGCAGTGCTAAAGGGGTATCTGAACATTTT
CDR3aa: CSAKGVSEHF
j_gene: TRBJ1-5
v_gene: TRBV20-1
d_gene: -
abundance: many

CDR3nt: TGCAGCGTTGAAAGAGGACAGGGCACAGATACGCAGTATTTT
CDR3aa: CSVERGQGTDTQYF
j_gene: TRBJ2-3
v_gene: TRBV29-1
d_gene: TRBD1
abundance: many